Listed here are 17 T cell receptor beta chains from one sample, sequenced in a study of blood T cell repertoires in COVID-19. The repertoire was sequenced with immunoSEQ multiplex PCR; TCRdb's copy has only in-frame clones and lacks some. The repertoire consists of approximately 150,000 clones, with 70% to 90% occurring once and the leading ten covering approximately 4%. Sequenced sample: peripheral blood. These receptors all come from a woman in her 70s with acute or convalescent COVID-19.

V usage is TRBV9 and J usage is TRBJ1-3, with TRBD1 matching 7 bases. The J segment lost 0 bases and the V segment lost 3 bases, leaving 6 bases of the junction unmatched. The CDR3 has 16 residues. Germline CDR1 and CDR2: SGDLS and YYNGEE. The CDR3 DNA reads TGTGCCAGCAGCGGATATCACAGGGGCTCTGGAAACACCATATATTTT. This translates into CASSGYHRGSGNTIYF. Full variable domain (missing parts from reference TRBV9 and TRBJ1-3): DSGVTQTPKHLITATGQRVTLRCSPRSGDLSVYWYQQSLDQGLQFLIQYYNGEERAKGNILERFSAQQFPDLHSELNLSSLELGDSALYFCASSGYHRGSGNTIYFGEGSWLTVV.

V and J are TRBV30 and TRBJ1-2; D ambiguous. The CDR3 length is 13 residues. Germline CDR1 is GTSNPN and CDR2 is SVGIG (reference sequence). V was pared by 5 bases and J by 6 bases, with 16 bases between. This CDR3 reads CAWGSRGWDGYTF. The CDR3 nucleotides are TGTGCCTGGGGGAGTCGGGGATGGGATGGCTACACCTTC.

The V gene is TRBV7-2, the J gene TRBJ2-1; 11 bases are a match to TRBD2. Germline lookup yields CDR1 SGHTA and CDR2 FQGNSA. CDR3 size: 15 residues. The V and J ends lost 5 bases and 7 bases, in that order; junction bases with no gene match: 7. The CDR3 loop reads CASSPLAGERNEQFF. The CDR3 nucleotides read TGTGCCAGCAGCCCACTAGCGGGAGAACGGAATGAGCAGTTCTTC.

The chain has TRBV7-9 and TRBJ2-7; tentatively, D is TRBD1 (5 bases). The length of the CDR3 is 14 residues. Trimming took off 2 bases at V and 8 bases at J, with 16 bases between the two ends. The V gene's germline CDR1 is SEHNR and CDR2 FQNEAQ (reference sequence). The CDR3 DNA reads TGTGCCAGCAGCTTAACCGTAGGGGCGAATAAGCAGTACTTC. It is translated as CASSLTVGANKQYF.

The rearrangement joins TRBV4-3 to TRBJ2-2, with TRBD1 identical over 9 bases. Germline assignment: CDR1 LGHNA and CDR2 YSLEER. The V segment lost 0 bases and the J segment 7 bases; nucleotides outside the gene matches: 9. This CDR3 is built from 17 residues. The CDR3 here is CASSQDGGQGSGGELFF. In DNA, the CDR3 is TGCGCCAGCAGCCAAGATGGGGGACAGGGTTCCGGCGGGGAGCTGTTTTTT.

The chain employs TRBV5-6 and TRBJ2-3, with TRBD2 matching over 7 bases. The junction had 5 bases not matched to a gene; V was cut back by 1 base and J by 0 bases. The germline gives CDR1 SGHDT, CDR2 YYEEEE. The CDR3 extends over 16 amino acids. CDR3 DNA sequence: TGTGCCAGCAGCTTGAGGTGGCGGGGGAGCACAGATACGCAGTATTTT. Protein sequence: CASSLRWRGSTDTQYF.

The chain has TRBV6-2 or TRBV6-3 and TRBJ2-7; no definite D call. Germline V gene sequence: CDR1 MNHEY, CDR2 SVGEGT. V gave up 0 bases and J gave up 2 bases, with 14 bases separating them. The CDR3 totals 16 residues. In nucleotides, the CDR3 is TGTGCCAGCAGTTACTCGATTAGCAGCCCGCCCTACGAGCAGTACTTC. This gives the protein CASSYSISSPPYEQYF.

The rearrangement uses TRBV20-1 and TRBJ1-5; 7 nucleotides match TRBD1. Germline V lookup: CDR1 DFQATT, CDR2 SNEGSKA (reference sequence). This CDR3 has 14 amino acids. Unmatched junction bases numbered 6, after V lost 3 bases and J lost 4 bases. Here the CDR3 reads CSASNSGGNQPQHF. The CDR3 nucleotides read TGCAGTGCTAGTAACTCAGGGGGGAATCAGCCCCAGCATTTT.

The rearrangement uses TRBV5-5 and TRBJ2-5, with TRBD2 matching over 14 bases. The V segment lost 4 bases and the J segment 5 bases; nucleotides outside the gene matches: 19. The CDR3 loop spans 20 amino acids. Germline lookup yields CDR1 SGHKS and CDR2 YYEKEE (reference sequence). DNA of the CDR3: TGTGCCAGCAGCGCCCCACTCGGACTAGCGGGGGGCCGAGGCTTCGAGACCCAGTACTTC. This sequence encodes CASSAPLGLAGGRGFETQYF.

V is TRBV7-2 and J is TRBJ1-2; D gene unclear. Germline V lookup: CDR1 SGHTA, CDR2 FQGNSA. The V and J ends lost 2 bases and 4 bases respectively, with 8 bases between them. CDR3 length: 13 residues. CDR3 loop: CASSLSEGYGYTF. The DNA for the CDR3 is TGTGCCAGCAGCTTATCAGAGGGCTATGGCTACACCTTC.

The CDR3 region has the DNA TGTGCCAGCAGTTTAACAGGGTGGAGCACAGATACGCAGTATTTT. As protein: CASSLTGWSTDTQYF. This rearrangement joins TRBV28 to TRBJ2-3; TRBD1 is a possible D gene (6 bases). CDR1 is MDHEN and CDR2 is SYDVKM in the germline V gene. This CDR3 region has 15 residues. The V and J ends lost 2 bases and 0 bases respectively, with 9 bases between them.

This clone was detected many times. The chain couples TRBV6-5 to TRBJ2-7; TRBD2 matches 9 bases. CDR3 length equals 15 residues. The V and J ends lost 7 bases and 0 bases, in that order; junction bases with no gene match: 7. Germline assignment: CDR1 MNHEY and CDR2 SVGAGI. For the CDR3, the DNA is TGTGCCAGCACAGCGGGAGGAACAAGCTCCTACGAGCAGTACTTC. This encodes CASTAGGTSSYEQYF.

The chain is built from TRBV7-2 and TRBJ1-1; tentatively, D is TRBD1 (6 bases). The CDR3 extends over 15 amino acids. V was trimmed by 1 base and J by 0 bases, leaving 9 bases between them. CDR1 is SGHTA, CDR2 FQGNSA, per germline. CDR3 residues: CASSLGTAMNTEAFF. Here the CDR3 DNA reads TGTGCCAGCAGCTTAGGGACAGCAATGAACACTGAAGCTTTCTTT.

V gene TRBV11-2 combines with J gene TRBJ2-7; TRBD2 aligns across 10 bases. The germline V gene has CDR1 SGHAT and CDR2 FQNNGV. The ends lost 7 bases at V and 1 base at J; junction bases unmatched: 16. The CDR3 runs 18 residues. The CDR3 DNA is TGTGCCAGCACCCAAGAAGCGCTAGCGGGAGACAAGTCCTACGAGCAGTACTTC. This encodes CASTQEALAGDKSYEQYF.

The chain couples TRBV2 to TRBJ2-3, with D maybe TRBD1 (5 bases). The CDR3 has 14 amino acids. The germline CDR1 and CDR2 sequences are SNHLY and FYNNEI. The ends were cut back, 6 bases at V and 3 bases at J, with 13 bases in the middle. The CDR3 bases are TGTGCCAGCAGGTTGGGGCAGGGAACAGATACGCAGTATTTT. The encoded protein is CASRLGQGTDTQYF.

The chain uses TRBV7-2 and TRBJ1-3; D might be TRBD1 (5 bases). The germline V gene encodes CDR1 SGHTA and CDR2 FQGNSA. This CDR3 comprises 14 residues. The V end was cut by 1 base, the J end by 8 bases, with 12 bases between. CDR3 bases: TGTGCCAGCAGCTTAGTTGCCGGGGGTGACACCATATATTTT. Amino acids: CASSLVAGGDTIYF.

The CDR3 coding sequence is TGCAGCGTAACCACAGGGAGAAACACTGAAGCTTTCTTT. This codes for CSVTTGRNTEAFF. The rearrangement links TRBV29-1 to TRBJ1-1; D may be TRBD1 (6 bases). CDR1 is SQVTM, CDR2 ANQGSEA, per germline. CDR3 length: 13 residues. V lost 6 bases and J 2 bases, leaving 13 bases between the germline ends.